Listed here is a single T cell receptor (beta chain). Healthy Russian Caucasian donors spanned ages about 6 to 100 years. The CDR3 length is 14 residues. V was clipped by 6 bases and J by 2 bases, with 13 bases between them. The data were obtained in a study of blood T cells in healthy people across ages. A second PCR, run for about 6 to 12 cycles, used a sample-barcoded 5' primer plus a J-beta primer mix. Each CDR3 protein gets one entry after TCRdb re-called the 5' RACE reads with MiXCR. The sample contains fewer than 650,000 distinct CDR3 sequences, about 25% of which appear only once. These same records also appear under a second study, on T cells of mothers and their children.

The clonotype was recovered from a boy under 10 years old in good health. V and J are TRBV12-3 or TRBV12-4 and TRBJ1-1; D is ambiguous. The specimen sequenced was blood. CDR3 in amino acids: CASSPAGYNTEAFF. DNA for the CDR3: TGTGCCAGCAGCCCGGCTGGGTATAACACTGAAGCTTTCTTT.